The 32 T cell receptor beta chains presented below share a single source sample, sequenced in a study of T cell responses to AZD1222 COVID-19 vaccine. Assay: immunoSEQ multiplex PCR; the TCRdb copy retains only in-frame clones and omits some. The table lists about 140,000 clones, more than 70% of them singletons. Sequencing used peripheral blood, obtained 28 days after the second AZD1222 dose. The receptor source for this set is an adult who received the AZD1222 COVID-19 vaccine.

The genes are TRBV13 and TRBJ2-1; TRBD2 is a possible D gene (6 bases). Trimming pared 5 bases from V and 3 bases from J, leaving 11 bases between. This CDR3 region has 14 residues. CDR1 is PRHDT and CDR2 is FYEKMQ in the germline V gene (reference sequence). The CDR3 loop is CASSPTGDYNEQFF. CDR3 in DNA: TGTGCCAGCAGCCCGACGGGAGACTACAATGAGCAGTTCTTC.

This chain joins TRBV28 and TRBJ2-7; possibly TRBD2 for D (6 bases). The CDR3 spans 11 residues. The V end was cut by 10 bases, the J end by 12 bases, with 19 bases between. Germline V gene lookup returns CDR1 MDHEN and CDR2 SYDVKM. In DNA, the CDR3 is TGTGCCATCAGGGAGGAAACACGTTTGTACTTC. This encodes CAIREETRLYF. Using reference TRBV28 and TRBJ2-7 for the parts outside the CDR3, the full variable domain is DVKVTQSSRYLVKRTGEKVFLECVQDMDHENMFWYRQDPGLGLRLIYFSYDVKMKEKGDIPEGYSVSREKKERFSLILESASTNQTSMYLCAIREETRLYFGPGTRLTVT.

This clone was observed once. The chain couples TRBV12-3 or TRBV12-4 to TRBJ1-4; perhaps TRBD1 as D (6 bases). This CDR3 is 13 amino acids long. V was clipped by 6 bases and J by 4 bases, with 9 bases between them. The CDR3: CASRRGINEKLFF. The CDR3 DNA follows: TGTGCCAGCAGGAGGGGGATTAATGAAAAACTGTTTTTT.

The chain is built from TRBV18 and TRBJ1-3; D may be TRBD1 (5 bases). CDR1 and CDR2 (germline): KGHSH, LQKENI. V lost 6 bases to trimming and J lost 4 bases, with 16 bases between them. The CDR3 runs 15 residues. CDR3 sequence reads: CASSRSAGLGNTIYF. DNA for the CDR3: TGTGCCAGCTCCCGCTCGGCAGGGCTAGGAAACACCATATATTTT.

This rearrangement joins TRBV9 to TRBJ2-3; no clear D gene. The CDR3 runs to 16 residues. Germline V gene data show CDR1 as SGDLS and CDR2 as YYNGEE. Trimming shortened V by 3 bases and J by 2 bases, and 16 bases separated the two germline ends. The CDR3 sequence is CASSGEGSPFTDTQYF. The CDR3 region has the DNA TGTGCCAGCAGCGGGGAAGGATCCCCTTTCACAGATACGCAGTATTTT.

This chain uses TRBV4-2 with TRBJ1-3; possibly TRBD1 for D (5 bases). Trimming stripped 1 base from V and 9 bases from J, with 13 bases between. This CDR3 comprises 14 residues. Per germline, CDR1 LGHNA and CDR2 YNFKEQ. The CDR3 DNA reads TGTGCCAGCAGCCAAGGGGGACCAAGTGCCACCATATATTTT. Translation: CASSQGGPSATIYF.

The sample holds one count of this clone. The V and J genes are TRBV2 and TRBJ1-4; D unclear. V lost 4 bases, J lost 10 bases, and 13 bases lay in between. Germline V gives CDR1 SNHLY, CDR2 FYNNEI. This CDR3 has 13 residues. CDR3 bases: TGTGCCAGCAGTGTTACAGTTGGAGGAAAACTGTTTTTT. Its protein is CASSVTVGGKLFF. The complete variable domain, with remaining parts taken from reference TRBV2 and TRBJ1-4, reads EPEVTQTPSHQVTQMGQEVILRCVPISNHLYFYWYRQILGQKVEFLVSFYNNEISEKSEIFDDQFSVERPDGSNFTLKIRSTKLEDSAMYFCASSVTVGGKLFFGSGTQLSVL.

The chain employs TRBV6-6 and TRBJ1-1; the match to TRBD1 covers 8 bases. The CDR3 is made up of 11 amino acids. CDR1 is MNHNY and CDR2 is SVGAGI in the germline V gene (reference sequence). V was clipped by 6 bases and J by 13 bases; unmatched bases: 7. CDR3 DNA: TGTGCCAGCAGAGACAGGGGAGGGGATTTCTTT. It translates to CASRDRGGDFF.

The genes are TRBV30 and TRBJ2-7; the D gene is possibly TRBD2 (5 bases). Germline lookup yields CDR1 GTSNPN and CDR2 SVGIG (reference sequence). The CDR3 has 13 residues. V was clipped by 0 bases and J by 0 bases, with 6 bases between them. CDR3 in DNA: TGTGCCTGGAGTGTAGCGGACTCCTACGAGCAGTACTTC. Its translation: CAWSVADSYEQYF.

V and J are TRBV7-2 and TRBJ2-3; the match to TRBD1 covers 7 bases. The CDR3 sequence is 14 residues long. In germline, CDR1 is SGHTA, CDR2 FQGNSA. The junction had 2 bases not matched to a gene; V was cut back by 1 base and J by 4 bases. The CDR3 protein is CASSLGQGADTQYF. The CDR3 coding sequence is TGTGCCAGCAGCTTAGGGCAGGGGGCAGATACGCAGTATTTT.

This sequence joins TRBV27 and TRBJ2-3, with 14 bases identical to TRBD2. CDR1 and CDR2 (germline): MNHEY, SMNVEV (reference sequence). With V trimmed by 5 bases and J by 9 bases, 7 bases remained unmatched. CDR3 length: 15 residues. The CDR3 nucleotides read TGTGCCAGCAGTACGGGACTAGCGGGAGCAACAACGCAGTATTTT. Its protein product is CASSTGLAGATTQYF.

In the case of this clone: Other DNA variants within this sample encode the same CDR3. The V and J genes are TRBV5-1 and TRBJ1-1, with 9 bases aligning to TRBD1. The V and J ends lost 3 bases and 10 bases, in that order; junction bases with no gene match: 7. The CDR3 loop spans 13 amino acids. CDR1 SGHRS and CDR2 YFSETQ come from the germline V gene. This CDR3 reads CASSSDRGGRAFF. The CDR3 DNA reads TGCGCCAGCAGCTCGGACAGGGGAGGACGAGCTTTCTTT.

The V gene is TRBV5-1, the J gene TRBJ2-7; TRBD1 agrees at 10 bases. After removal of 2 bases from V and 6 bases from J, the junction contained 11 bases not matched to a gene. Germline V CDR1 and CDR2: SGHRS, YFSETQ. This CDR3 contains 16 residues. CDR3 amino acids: CASSLGYWDRGLEQYF. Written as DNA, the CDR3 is TGCGCCAGCAGCTTAGGGTACTGGGACAGGGGCCTCGAGCAGTACTTC.

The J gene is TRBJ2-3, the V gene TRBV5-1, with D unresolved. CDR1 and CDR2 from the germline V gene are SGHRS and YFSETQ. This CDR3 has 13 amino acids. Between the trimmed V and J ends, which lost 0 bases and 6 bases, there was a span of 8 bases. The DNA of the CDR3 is TGCGCCAGCAGCTTGGTCCCCTCGGATACGCAGTATTTT. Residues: CASSLVPSDTQYF.

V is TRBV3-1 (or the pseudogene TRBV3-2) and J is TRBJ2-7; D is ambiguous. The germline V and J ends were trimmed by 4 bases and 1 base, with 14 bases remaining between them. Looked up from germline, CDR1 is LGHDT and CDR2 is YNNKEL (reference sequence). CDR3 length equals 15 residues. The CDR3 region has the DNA TGTGCCAGCAGCCCGTACACGAGTCGATCCTACGAGCAGTACTTC. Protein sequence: CASSPYTSRSYEQYF.

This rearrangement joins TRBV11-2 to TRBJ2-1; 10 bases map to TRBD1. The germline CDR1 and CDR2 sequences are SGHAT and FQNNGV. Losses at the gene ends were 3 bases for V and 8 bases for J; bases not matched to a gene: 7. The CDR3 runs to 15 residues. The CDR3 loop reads CASSLWDRGGDEQFF. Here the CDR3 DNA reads TGTGCCAGCAGCTTGTGGGACAGGGGTGGGGATGAGCAGTTCTTC.

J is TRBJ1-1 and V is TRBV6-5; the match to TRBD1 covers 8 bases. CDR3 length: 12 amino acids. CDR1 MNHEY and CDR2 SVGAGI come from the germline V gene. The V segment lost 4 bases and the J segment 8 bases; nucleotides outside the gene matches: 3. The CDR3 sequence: CASSLRQGEAFF. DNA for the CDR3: TGTGCCAGCAGTTTACGACAGGGGGAAGCTTTCTTT.

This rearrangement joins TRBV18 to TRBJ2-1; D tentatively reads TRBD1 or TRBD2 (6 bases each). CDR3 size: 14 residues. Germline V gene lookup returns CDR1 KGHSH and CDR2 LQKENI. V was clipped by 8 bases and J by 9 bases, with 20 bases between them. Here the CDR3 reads CASTRGLLEGEQFF. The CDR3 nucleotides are TGTGCCAGCACCCGGGGGCTTTTAGAGGGTGAGCAGTTCTTC.

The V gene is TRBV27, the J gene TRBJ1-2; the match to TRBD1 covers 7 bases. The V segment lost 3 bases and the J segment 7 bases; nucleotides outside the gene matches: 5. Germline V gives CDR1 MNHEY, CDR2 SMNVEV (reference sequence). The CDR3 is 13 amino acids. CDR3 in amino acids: CASSLGRGAGYTF. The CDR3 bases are TGTGCCAGCAGTTTGGGCAGGGGGGCTGGCTACACCTTC.

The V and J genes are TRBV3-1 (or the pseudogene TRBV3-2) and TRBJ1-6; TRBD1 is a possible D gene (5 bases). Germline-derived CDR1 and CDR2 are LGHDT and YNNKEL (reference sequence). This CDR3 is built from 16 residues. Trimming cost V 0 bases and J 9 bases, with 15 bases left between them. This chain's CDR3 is CASSQDRGGGGSPLHF. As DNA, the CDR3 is TGTGCCAGCAGCCAAGATCGTGGGGGGGGAGGTTCACCCCTCCACTTT.

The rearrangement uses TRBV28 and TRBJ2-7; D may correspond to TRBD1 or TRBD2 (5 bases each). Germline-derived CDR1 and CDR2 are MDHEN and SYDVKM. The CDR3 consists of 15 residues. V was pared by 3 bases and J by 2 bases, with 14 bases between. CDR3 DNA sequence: TGTGCCAGCAGTTTTATCGACGGGGCGACCTACGAGCAGTACTTC. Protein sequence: CASSFIDGATYEQYF.

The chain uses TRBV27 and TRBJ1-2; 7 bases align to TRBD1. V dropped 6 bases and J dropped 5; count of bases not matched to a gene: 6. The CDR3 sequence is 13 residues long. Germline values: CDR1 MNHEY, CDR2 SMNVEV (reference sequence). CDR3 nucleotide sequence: TGTGCCAGCAGAAGACAGGGAGGGTATGGCTACACCTTC. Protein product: CASRRQGGYGYTF.

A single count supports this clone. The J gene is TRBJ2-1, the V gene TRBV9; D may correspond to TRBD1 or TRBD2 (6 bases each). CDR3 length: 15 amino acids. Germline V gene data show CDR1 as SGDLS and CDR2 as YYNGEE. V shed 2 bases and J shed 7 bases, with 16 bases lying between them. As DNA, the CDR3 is TGTGCCAGCAGCGTCGGTGGGGGGCCGGGGAATGAGCAGTTCTTC. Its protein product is CASSVGGGPGNEQFF.

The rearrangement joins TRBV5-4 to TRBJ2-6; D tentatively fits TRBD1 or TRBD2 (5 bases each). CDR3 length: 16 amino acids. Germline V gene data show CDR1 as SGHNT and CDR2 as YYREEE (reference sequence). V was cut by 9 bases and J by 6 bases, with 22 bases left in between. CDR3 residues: CAIQRDGGTLANVLTF. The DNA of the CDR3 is TGTGCCATCCAGAGGGACGGCGGAACTTTGGCCAACGTCCTGACTTTC.

The CDR3 nucleotides are TGTGCCAGCAGCCAAGATCTTTTGGGATTTGGAAACACCATATATTTT. It is translated as CASSQDLLGFGNTIYF. The chain carries TRBV4-2 and TRBJ1-3, with no clear D. The germline gives CDR1 LGHNA, CDR2 YNFKEQ. CDR3 length: 16 amino acids. V lost 0 bases and J lost 3, with 12 bases in between.

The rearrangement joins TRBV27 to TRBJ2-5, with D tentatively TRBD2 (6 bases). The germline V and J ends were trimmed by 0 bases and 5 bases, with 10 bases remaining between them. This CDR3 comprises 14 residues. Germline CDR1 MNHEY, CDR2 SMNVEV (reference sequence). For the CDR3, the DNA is TGTGCCAGCAGTTTATCGGAGCTAGCGGAGACCCAGTACTTC. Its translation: CASSLSELAETQYF.

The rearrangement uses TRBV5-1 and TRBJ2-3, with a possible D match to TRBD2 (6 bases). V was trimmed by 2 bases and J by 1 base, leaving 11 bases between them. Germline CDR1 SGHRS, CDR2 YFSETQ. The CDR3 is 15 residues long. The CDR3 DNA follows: TGCGCCAGCAGCTTCGGGGGAGTTGGCACAGATACGCAGTATTTT. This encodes CASSFGGVGTDTQYF. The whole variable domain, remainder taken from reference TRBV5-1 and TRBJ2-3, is KAGVTQTPRYLIKTRGQQVTLSCSPISGHRSVSWYQQTPGQGLQFLFEYFSETQRNKGNFPGRFSGRQFSNSRSEMNVSTLELGDSALYLCASSFGGVGTDTQYFGPGTRLTVL.

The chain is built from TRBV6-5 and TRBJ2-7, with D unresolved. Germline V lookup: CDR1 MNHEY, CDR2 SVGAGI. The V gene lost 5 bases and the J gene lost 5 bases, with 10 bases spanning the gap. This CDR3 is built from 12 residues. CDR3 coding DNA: TGTGCCAGCAGTACGTTGTACGACGAGCAGTACTTC. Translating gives CASSTLYDEQYF.

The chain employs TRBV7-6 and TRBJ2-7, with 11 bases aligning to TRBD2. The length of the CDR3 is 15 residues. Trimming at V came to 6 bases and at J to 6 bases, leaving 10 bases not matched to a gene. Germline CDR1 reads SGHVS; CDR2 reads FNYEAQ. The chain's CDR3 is CASSPTSGSISEQYF. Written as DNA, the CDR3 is TGTGCCAGCAGTCCTACTAGCGGGAGTATATCCGAGCAGTACTTC.

CDR3 DNA sequence: TGTGCCACGGACCTGGGACAGAACTACGAGCAGTACTTC. Encoded protein: CATDLGQNYEQYF. The chain joins TRBV10-3 to TRBJ2-7; 7 bases are shared with TRBD1. V was pared by 10 bases and J by 3 bases, with 9 bases of the junction left unmatched. Germline CDR1 and CDR2: ENHRY and SYGVKD. This CDR3 is built from 13 residues.

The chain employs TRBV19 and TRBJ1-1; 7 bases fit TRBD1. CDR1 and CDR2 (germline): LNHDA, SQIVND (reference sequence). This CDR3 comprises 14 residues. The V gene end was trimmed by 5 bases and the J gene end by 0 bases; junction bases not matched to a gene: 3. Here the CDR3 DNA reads TGTGCCAGTAGTGCCGGGACAGTGAACACTGAAGCTTTCTTT. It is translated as CASSAGTVNTEAFF.

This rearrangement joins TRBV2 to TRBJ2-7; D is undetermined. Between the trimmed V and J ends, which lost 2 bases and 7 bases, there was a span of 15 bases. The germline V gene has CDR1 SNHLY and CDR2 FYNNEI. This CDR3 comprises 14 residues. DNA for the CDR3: TGTGCCAGCAGTGAACCGGGCGGAGCTGGTGAGCAGTACTTC. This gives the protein CASSEPGGAGEQYF.